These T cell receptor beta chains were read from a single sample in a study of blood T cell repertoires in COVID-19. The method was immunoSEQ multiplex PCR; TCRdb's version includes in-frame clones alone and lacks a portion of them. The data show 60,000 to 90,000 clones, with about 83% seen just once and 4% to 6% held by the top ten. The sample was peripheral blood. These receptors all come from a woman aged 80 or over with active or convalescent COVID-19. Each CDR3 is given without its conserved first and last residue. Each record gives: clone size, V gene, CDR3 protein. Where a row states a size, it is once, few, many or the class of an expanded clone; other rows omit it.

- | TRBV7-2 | ASSLGGTGVGGNTIY
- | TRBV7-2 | ASSKDRVYHEQY
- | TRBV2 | ASSEALGTDYNYGYT
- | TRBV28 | ASSFWDSRAKNIQY
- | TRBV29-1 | SAKLAGGGELF
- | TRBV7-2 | ASRGRSSYNSPLH
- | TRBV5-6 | ASSLGGLGGYT
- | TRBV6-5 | ASSREGGRAGYT
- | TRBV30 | AWGVQGMGEQY
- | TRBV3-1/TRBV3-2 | ASSRSSGEQY
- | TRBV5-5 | ASSLPLNRATNEKLF
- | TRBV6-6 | ATLPQGQETQY
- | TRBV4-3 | ASSQVGQRGGTDTQY
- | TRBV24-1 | ATSGDRETYGYT
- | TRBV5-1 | ASSVEGTGAMDYGYT
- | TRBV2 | ASTGQGGYGYT
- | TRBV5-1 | ASSLSRTSPPGEQY
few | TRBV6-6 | ASSLRTSTNYGYT
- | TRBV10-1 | ASSYDREPLNQPQH
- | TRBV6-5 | ASSYSPDRVAGAF
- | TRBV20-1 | SAREQF
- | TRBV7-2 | ASSWGTGVPYEQY